The subject of this entry is one T cell receptor beta chain. No antigen is known for it. Sequenced by immunoSEQ multiplex PCR; TCRdb stores in-frame clones only, minus some. The table lists 87,000 or so clones, 85% to 90% of them singletons. The data were taken from a study of T cell responses to AZD1222 COVID-19 vaccine. Study results and caveats: Only a handful of people who got AZD1222 tested seropositive at baseline.

Sequenced here: peripheral blood, sampled on day 0 of AZD1222 vaccination. This TCR came from an adult in good health.

The CDR3 coding sequence is TGCGCCAGCAGCTATGGAGCCGGGGAGGGTGAGCAGTTCTTC. This codes for CASSYGAGEGEQFF. The rearrangement links TRBV5-1 to TRBJ2-1, with TRBD2 matching over 7 bases. The CDR3 is 14 residues long. CDR1 SGHRS and CDR2 YFSETQ come from the germline V gene. V was clipped by 3 bases and J by 9 bases; unmatched bases: 9. The variable domain in full, with the rest retrieved from reference TRBV5-1 and TRBJ2-1, is KAGVTQTPRYLIKTRGQQVTLSCSPISGHRSVSWYQQTPGQGLQFLFEYFSETQRNKGNFPGRFSGRQFSNSRSEMNVSTLELGDSALYLCASSYGAGEGEQFFGPGTRLTVL.